The clone carrying this T cell receptor beta chain was seen only a few times. Its antigen remains unknown. This sample was taken from a study of blood T cells in healthy people across ages. Study results and limitations: Strong correlation existed between TCR beta diversity and naive T cell percentage.

Next came a second PCR, run for about 6 to 11 cycles, which used a sample-barcoded 5' primer along with a J-beta primer mix. MiXCR, applied by TCRdb to the 5' RACE reads, yields one record per CDR3 protein. The sample consists of approximately 760,000 distinct CDR3 sequences, 20% to 30% of them appearing once. These data also formed part of another study, on T cells of mothers and their children.

This clonotype was obtained from a boy aged 5 to 17 in good health. Source material: blood.

The CDR3 loop is CASSQEMFGPNEQYF. In DNA form, the CDR3 reads TGCGCCAGCAGCCAAGAGATGTTTGGCCCAAACGAGCAGTACTTC. The rearrangement joins TRBV4-3 to TRBJ2-7; D remains ambiguous. V lost 0 bases and J 5 bases, leaving 14 bases between the germline ends. This CDR3 contains 15 residues. Germline loops: CDR1 LGHNA, CDR2 YSLEER.